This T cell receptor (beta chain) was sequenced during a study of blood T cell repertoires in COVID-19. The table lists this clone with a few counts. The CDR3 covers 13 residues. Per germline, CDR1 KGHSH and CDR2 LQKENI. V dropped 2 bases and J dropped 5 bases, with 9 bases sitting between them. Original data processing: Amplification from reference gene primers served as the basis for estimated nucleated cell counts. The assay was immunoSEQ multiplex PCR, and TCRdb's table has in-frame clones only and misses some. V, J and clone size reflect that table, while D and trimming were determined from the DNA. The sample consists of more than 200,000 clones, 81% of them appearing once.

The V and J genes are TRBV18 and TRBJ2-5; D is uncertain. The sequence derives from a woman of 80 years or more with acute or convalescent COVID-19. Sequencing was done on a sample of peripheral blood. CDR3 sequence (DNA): TGTGCCAGCTCACCAGACCCCGGGGAGACCCAGTACTTC. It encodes CASSPDPGETQYF.